This T cell receptor beta chain was captured by sequencing in a study of blood T cell repertoires in COVID-19. This CDR3 has 13 amino acids. The ends were cut back, 10 bases at V and 0 bases at J, with 12 bases in the middle. The germline CDR1 and CDR2 sequences are MNHEY and SVGAGI. As handled by the study authors: Nucleated cell number was recorded as an estimate derived from reference gene primer amplification. Profiling relied on immunoSEQ multiplex PCR, and the TCRdb table lists in-frame clones only, not all of them. The DNA gave D and trimming, while V, J and clone size come from that table. The sample lists about 240,000 clones, more than 75% seen once, with over 10% in the top ten. This clone was recorded a few times.

The chain combines TRBV6-5 with TRBJ1-1; D unresolved. Material for sequencing was peripheral blood. This clonotype was obtained from a woman in her sixties or seventies with active or convalescent COVID-19. The CDR3 is CATPGHMNTEAFF. The CDR3 DNA is TGTGCCACACCAGGTCATATGAACACTGAAGCTTTCTTT.